Each of the 20 T cell receptor beta chains below was sequenced from the same sample in a study of regulatory T cells in long-lasting Graves disease. To make TCR beta libraries, researchers used iRepertoire HTBI primers and Arm-PCR of CDR3 regions. A single record per CDR3 protein comes from TCRdb applying MiXCR to the multiplex PCR reads. The sample shows some 500,000 distinct CDR3 sequences, roughly 14% of them seen only once. As to time point: newly diagnosed GD, antithyroid drugs for less than 3 months. The authors made the TCR library using RNA they extracted from PBMCs. These data were also reused for a study on T cells in Graves' hyperthyroidism and ophthalmopathy.

Sequenced here: peripheral blood mononuclear cells (PBMCs), sampled at new diagnosis, from a patient treated with antithyroid drugs. These receptors came from a man aged 25 to 40 with Graves disease.

The genes are TRBV19 and TRBJ2-3; D ambiguous. The V and J ends lost 3 bases and 0 bases respectively, with 7 bases between them. Germline CDR1 and CDR2: LNHDA and SQIVND (reference sequence). This CDR3 is built from 14 residues. This CDR3 is CASSIGQSTDTQYF. In nucleotides, the CDR3 is TGTGCCAGTAGTATCGGGCAGAGCACAGATACGCAGTATTTT.

This clonotype was detected many times. The rearrangement uses TRBV20-1 and TRBJ2-2, with D hard to call. The V gene's germline CDR1 is DFQATT and CDR2 SNEGSKA (reference sequence). Trimming cost V 2 bases and J 0 bases, with 10 bases left between them. The CDR3 is 15 amino acids. DNA for the CDR3: TGCAGTGCTAGATTAGGAGTCACGAACACCGGGGAGCTGTTTTTT. It yields the protein CSARLGVTNTGELFF.

The chain is built from TRBV20-1 and TRBJ2-6, with 14 bases fitting TRBD2. Losses at the gene ends were 5 bases for V and 0 bases for J; bases not matched to a gene: 15. The CDR3 has 21 amino acids. Germline loops: CDR1 DFQATT, CDR2 SNEGSKA (reference sequence). CDR3 nucleotide sequence: TGCAGTGCTGGGGGTCTCTGGACTAGCGGGAGGATTAACTCTGGGGCCAACGTCCTGACTTTC. This sequence encodes CSAGGLWTSGRINSGANVLTF.

Ten or more counts support this clonotype. This chain connects TRBV5-1 to TRBJ2-2; D ambiguous. The V gene's germline CDR1 is SGHRS and CDR2 YFSETQ. The CDR3 totals 12 residues. Trimming took off 3 bases at V and 5 bases at J, with 5 bases between the two ends. Here the CDR3 reads CASSSETGELFF. The CDR3 nucleotides read TGCGCCAGCAGCTCCGAGACCGGGGAGCTGTTTTTT.

This clonotype was recorded at least ten times. V is TRBV12-3 or TRBV12-4 and J is TRBJ2-3, with TRBD2 matching over 11 bases. The CDR3 has 16 amino acids. The V segment lost 3 bases and the J segment 5 bases; nucleotides outside the gene matches: 7. The CDR3, as DNA: TGTGCCAGCAGTTTCCCACTAGCGGGAGTGGTAGATACGCAGTATTTT. This codes for CASSFPLAGVVDTQYF.

This clonotype appeared many times. This chain's CDR3 is CATSRETGNEQFF. CDR3 DNA sequence: TGTGCCACCAGCAGAGAGACAGGGAACGAGCAGTTCTTC. V usage is TRBV15 and J usage is TRBJ2-1; 7 nucleotides agree with TRBD1. With 0 bases clipped from V and 10 bases from J, the junction kept 3 bases outside the gene matches. Germline-derived CDR1 and CDR2 are LNHNV and YYDKDF (reference sequence). The CDR3 runs 13 residues.

The CDR3 sequence is CASSTLGQDDNSPLHF. DNA for the CDR3: TGCGCCAGCAGCACGCTGGGACAGGACGATAATTCACCCCTCCACTTT. The rearrangement uses TRBV5-1 and TRBJ1-6; 8 nucleotides align to TRBD1. J gave up 5 bases and V 4 bases, and 8 bases lay outside the gene matches. This CDR3 has 16 residues. Germline V gene data show CDR1 as SGHRS and CDR2 as YFSETQ. The variable domain in full, completed from reference TRBV5-1 and TRBJ1-6, reads KAGVTQTPRYLIKTRGQQVTLSCSPISGHRSVSWYQQTPGQGLQFLFEYFSETQRNKGNFPGRFSGRQFSNSRSEMNVSTLELGDSALYLCASSTLGQDDNSPLHFGNGTRLTVT.

This chain links TRBV30 with TRBJ2-1; 7 positions match TRBD1. The CDR3 runs to 14 residues. CDR1 and CDR2 from the germline V gene are GTSNPN and SVGIG (reference sequence). V gave up 7 bases and J gave up 9 bases; unmatched junction bases: 15. The CDR3 nucleotides read TGTGCCTCACGACAGGGTTGGAAGAAGGGTGAGCAGTTCTTC. It encodes CASRQGWKKGEQFF.

The chain recombines TRBV7-3 with TRBJ2-6, with D unresolved. Germline V lookup: CDR1 SGHTA, CDR2 FQGTGA. V was shortened by 2 bases and J by 0 bases, with 8 bases between the two germline ends. The CDR3 is 16 amino acids. The CDR3 sequence is CASSLQPSSGANVLTF. In DNA, the CDR3 is TGTGCCAGCAGCTTACAGCCAAGCTCTGGGGCCAACGTCCTGACTTTC.

This clonotype has just a few counts. The gene calls are TRBV6-1 and TRBJ1-1; unclear D gene. Germline CDR1 MNHNS, CDR2 SASEGT. The V and J ends lost 1 base and 11 bases respectively, with 14 bases between them. The CDR3 contains 13 residues. The CDR3 nucleotides read TGTGCCAGCAGTGAAGACACCTCAGTGCGGGCTTTCTTT. Protein: CASSEDTSVRAFF.

A few counts support this clonotype. A much larger clone sits a single nucleotide away, making a read error possible. V is TRBV12-3 or TRBV12-4 and J is TRBJ1-1; tentative D call: TRBD1 (5 bases). Trimming cost V 7 bases and J 6 bases, with 21 bases left between them. The CDR3 has 15 residues. CDR3 region: CASTRRDPRGAEAFF. The CDR3 nucleotides are TGTGCCAGCACCCGCCGAGACCCGAGGGGCGCTGAAGCTTTCTTT.

This clonotype was seen a few times. The CDR3, as DNA: TGTGCCAGTAGTATGGACAGGATGAACACTGAAGCTTTCTTT. Translated, it gives CASSMDRMNTEAFF. The rearrangement links TRBV19 to TRBJ1-1; TRBD1 matches 7 bases. Germline-derived CDR1 and CDR2 are LNHDA and SQIVND (reference sequence). This CDR3 contains 14 residues. The V gene end was trimmed by 3 bases and the J gene end by 0 bases; junction bases not matched to a gene: 1.

The chain joins TRBV20-1 to TRBJ2-7; 11 nucleotides match TRBD2. Germline loops: CDR1 DFQATT, CDR2 SNEGSKA (reference sequence). The CDR3 is made up of 15 amino acids. Unmatched junction bases numbered 8, after V lost 4 bases and J lost 3 bases. The CDR3 region has the DNA TGCAGTGCTAAAGATTTCACTAGCGGGAGCTACGAGCAGTACTTC. This sequence encodes CSAKDFTSGSYEQYF.

The sample holds many counts of this clonotype. The chain uses TRBV14 and TRBJ2-7; D gene ambiguous. Germline loops: CDR1 SGHDN, CDR2 FVKESK. Trimming took 0 bases from V and 4 from J, leaving 13 bases between them. This CDR3 comprises 15 residues. The CDR3 reads CASSQEWREWYEQYF. The CDR3 DNA is TGTGCCAGCAGCCAAGAGTGGCGCGAGTGGTACGAGCAGTACTTC.

This clonotype has at least ten counts. The gene calls are TRBV3-1 and TRBJ2-7; 7 nucleotides agree with TRBD1. This CDR3 contains 15 residues. CDR1 LGHDT and CDR2 YNNKEL come from the germline V gene (reference sequence). V lost 1 base to trimming and J lost 2 bases; unmatched junction nucleotides: 5. The CDR3 DNA sequence: TGTGCCAGCAGCCAAGGACGGGACAGCCCCTACGAGCAGTACTTC. Its translation is CASSQGRDSPYEQYF.

This clonotype was picked up many times. The rearrangement joins TRBV7-8 to TRBJ2-2; D uncertain. The V gene's germline CDR1 is SGHVS and CDR2 FQNEAQ. The CDR3 has 16 amino acids. The V gene lost 1 base and the J gene lost 6 bases, with 15 bases spanning the gap. CDR3 sequence: CASSLGGPISAGELFF. As DNA, the CDR3 is TGTGCCAGCAGCTTAGGAGGCCCAATTTCCGCCGGGGAGCTGTTTTTT.

There are many counts of this clonotype. CDR3 sequence (DNA): TGTGCCAGCAGCTACCGGGACAGATCCTACGAGCAGTACTTC. It specifies CASSYRDRSYEQYF. The chain recombines TRBV7-2 with TRBJ2-7; 7 bases line up with TRBD1. With V trimmed by 4 bases and J by 1 base, 4 bases remained unmatched. The CDR3 runs to 14 residues. Germline CDR1 and CDR2: SGHTA and FQGNSA.

For this clonotype: This may be a read error, as it is one base from a much larger clone. The chain has TRBV20-1 and TRBJ2-4; no reliable D call. CDR1 is DFQATT, CDR2 SNEGSKA, per germline (reference sequence). Between the trimmed V and J ends, which lost 2 bases and 3 bases, there was a span of 8 bases. The CDR3 spans 13 residues. This chain's CDR3 is CSARLGCKNIQYF. In nucleotides, the CDR3 is TGCAGTGCTAGATTGGGTTGCAAAAACATTCAGTACTTC.

This clonotype was recorded at least ten times. The chain combines TRBV7-2 with TRBJ2-2, with 7 bases identical to TRBD1. J gave up 4 bases and V 5 bases, and 7 bases lay outside the gene matches. Germline loops: CDR1 SGHTA, CDR2 FQGNSA. The CDR3 is made up of 15 amino acids. The CDR3 DNA reads TGTGCCAGCAGCCCACAGGGGATAGGCACCGGGGAGCTGTTTTTT. This gives the protein CASSPQGIGTGELFF.

This clonotype was picked up a small number of times. The rearrangement links TRBV7-2 to TRBJ2-1; 11 bases agree with TRBD2. The CDR3 is 16 residues long. Looked up from germline, CDR1 is SGHTA and CDR2 is FQGNSA. The junction had 11 bases not matched to a gene; V was cut back by 5 bases and J by 8 bases. The CDR3 loop is CASSDISGRVYDEQFF. CDR3 nucleotide sequence: TGTGCCAGCAGCGATATTAGCGGGAGGGTATATGATGAGCAGTTCTTC.